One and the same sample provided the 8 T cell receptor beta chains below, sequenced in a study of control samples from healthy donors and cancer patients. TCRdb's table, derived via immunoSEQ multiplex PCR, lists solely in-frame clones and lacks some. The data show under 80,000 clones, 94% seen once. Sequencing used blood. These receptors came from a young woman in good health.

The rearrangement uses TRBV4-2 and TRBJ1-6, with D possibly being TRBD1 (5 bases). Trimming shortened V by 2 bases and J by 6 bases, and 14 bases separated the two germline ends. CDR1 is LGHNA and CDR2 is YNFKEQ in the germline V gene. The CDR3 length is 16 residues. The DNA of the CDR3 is TGTGCCAGCAGCCAACCACCGGGACGCCTTAATTCACCCCTCCACTTT. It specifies CASSQPPGRLNSPLHF.

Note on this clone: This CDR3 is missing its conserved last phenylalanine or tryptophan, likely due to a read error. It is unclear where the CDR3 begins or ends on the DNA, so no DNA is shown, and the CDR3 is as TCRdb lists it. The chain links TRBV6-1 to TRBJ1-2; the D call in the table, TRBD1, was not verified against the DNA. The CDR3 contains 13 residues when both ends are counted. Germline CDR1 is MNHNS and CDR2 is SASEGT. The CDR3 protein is CASSEARHRGITL.

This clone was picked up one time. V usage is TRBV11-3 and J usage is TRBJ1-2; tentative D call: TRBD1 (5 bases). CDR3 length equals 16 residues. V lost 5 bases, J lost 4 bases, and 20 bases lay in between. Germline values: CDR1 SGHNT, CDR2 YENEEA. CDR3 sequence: CASSPDHSQGGYGYTF. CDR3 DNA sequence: TGTGCCAGCAGCCCAGACCACAGTCAGGGCGGCTATGGCTACACCTTC.

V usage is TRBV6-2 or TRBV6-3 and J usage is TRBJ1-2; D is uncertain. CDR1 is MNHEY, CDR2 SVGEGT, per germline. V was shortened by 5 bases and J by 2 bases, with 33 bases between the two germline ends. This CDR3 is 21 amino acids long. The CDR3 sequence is CASSQTRIVVGFVGRNYGYTF. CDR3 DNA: TGTGCCAGCAGTCAAACAAGGATTGTCGTGGGGTTCGTGGGGAGGAACTATGGCTACACCTTC.

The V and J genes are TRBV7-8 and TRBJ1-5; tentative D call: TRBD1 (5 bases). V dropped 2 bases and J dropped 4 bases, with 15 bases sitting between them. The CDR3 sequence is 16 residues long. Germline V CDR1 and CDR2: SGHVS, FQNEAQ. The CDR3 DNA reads TGTGCCAGCAGCTTATCGTCGGTCGGGGGGAATCAGCCCCAGCATTTT. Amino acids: CASSLSSVGGNQPQHF. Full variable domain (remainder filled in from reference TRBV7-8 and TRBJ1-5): GAGVSQSPRYKVAKRGQDVALRCDPISGHVSLFWYQQALGQGPEFLTYFQNEAQLDKSGLPSDRFFAERPEGSVSTLKIQRTQQEDSAVYLCASSLSSVGGNQPQHFGDGTRLSIL.

CDR3 residues: CATSDPSGGLYNEQFF. The CDR3 region has the DNA TGTGCCACCAGTGACCCTAGCGGGGGCCTGTACAATGAGCAGTTCTTC. The chain links TRBV24-1 to TRBJ2-1; 10 nucleotides match TRBD2. CDR1 is KGHDR, CDR2 SFDVKD, per germline. The CDR3 contains 16 residues. Losses at the gene ends were 4 bases for V and 4 bases for J; bases not matched to a gene: 6.

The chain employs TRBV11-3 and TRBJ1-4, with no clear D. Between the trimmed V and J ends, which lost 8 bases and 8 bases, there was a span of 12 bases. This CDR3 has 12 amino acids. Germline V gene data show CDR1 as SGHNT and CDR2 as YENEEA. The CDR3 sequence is CASGGVGEKLFF. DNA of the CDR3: TGTGCCAGCGGTGGGGTAGGCGAAAAACTGTTTTTT.

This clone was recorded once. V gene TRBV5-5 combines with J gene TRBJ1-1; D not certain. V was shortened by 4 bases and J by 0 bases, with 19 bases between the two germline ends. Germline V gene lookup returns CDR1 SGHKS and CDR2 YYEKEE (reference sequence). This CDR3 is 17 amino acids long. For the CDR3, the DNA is TGTGCCAGCAGCCACCTCACTCGGGGAAGAATGAACACTGAAGCTTTCTTT. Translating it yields CASSHLTRGRMNTEAFF.